One sample yielded the 2 T cell receptor beta chains listed below, sequenced in a study of blood T cell repertoires in COVID-19. Assay used: immunoSEQ multiplex PCR; TCRdb lists only in-frame clones, some missing. The data show hundreds of thousands of clones, 85% to 90% seen once. The sample comprised PBMCs or T cells enriched from blood (not recorded which). The receptors originated from a woman under 30 who had recovered from COVID-19.

The chain has TRBV24-1 and TRBJ2-1, with 10 bases that match TRBD1. The length of the CDR3 is 16 residues. After removal of 6 bases from V and 8 bases from J, the junction contained 12 bases not matched to a gene. Germline-derived CDR1 and CDR2 are KGHDR and SFDVKD. CDR3 in DNA: TGTGCCACCAGTTGGGGGAGGGACAGGGGTATCCATGAGCAGTTCTTC. Amino acids: CATSWGRDRGIHEQFF.

The chain combines TRBV27 with TRBJ2-7; perhaps TRBD2 as D (5 bases). This CDR3 is 14 amino acids long. Germline V CDR1 and CDR2: MNHEY, SMNVEV (reference sequence). V was cut by 3 bases and J by 4 bases, with 13 bases left in between. Here the CDR3 reads CASSFRGLGYEQYF. The CDR3 DNA reads TGTGCCAGCAGTTTTCGAGGGCTTGGATACGAGCAGTACTTC.